A single T cell receptor beta chain is shown here with its context. The data were obtained in a study of blood T cell repertoires in COVID-19. Study context: Whether acute or convalescent, the COVID-19 samples came from the United States, Italy and Spain. PBMCs, B-cell-depleted T cells, or T cells were the source of the cDNA or gDNA that made up the material.

Per the study methods: For nucleated cells, counts were estimated from reference gene primer amplification. Method: immunoSEQ multiplex PCR; TCRdb's copy keeps in-frame clones and lacks some. The DNA was the basis for D and trimming; V, J and clone size are from that table. The data contain approximately 21,000 clones, 79% of them singletons. This CDR3 contains 15 residues. Germline V gene data show CDR1 as MNHEY and CDR2 as SMNVEV (reference sequence). Trimming removed 7 bases from V and 3 bases from J; junction bases left unmatched: 8. The rearrangement uses TRBV27 and TRBJ2-3, with TRBD1 matching over 9 bases. The sequenced sample was peripheral blood. The sequence derives from an elderly man with acute or convalescent COVID-19. CDR3 DNA sequence: TGTGCCAGCAAAAGTCTAGGACAGGGGACAGATACGCAGTATTTT. It codes for CASKSLGQGTDTQYF.